This TCR beta chain was sequenced for a study of T cells in women clearing cervical HPV infection. Study overall: Case blood drawn at lesion detection; control blood after infection cleared. For cases, blood was sampled a median around 150 days after lesion detection, interquartile range roughly 80 to 230 days. General observations from the study: Repertoire richness, not evenness, was significantly elevated in CIN3+ cases versus controls. Cases carried less TRBV6-7 than controls: roughly 0.11% versus 0.16%.

About this clone itself: Its antigen is currently unknown. The observed sequence ends 3 residues before the CDR3 terminus, with the missing tail filled in from the germline J gene.

Sequencing used immunoSEQ multiplex PCR; TCRdb keeps in-frame clones, though not all of them. The sample table includes more than 30,000 clones. Germline-derived CDR1 and CDR2 are SQVTM and ANQGSEA. The CDR3 extends over 14 amino acids. The junction had 4 bases not matched to a gene; V was cut back by 3 bases and J by 2 bases. The rearrangement links TRBV29-1 to TRBJ2-1, with TRBD2 matching 7 bases. Sequenced sample: blood buffy coat. The sequence came from a woman aged 18 to 75 with a cervical HPV16 infection that either progressed to CIN3+ or cleared (not recorded which). The DNA read from the CDR3 is TGCAGCGTTGAGGTGGGACTACCCTACAATGAG. Translated: CSVEVGLPYNE. The complete CDR3 sequence is CSVEVGLPYNEQFF.